This T cell receptor (beta chain) was found in a study of blood T cell repertoires in COVID-19. Clones were read by immunoSEQ multiplex PCR, and TCRdb kept only the in-frame ones, dropping some. The sample has fewer than 200,000 clones, around 84% seen once. From germline, CDR1 is LGHDT and CDR2 YNNKEL (reference sequence). V was cut by 4 bases and J by 4 bases, with 17 bases left in between. The CDR3 totals 15 residues. The rearrangement links TRBV3-1 (or the pseudogene TRBV3-2) to TRBJ2-7, with TRBD1 as a possible D gene (6 bases). This sequence originates from a man aged 50 or older who had recovered from COVID-19. Sequenced: PBMCs or T cells enriched from blood (not recorded which). CDR3 region: CASSPNPGQIYEQYF. The CDR3 nucleotides are TGTGCCAGCAGCCCCAATCCGGGACAAATTTACGAGCAGTACTTC.